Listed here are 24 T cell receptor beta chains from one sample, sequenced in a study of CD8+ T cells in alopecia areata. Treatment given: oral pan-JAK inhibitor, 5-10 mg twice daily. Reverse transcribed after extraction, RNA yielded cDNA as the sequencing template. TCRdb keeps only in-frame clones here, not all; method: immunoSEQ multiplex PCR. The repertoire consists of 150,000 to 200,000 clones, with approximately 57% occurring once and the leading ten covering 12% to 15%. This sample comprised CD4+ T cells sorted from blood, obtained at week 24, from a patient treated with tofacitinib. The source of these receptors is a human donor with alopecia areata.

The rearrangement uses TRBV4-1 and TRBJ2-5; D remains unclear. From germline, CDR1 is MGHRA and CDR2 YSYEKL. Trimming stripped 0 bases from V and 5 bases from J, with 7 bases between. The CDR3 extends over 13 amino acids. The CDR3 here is CASSQEGRETQYF. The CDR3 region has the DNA TGCGCCAGCAGCCAAGAAGGGCGGGAGACCCAGTACTTC.

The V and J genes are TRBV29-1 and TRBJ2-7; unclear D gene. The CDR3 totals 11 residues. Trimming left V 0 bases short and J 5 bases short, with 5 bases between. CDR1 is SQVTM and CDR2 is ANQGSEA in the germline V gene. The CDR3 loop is CSVEDRDEQYF. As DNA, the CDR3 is TGCAGCGTTGAAGATCGGGACGAGCAGTACTTC.

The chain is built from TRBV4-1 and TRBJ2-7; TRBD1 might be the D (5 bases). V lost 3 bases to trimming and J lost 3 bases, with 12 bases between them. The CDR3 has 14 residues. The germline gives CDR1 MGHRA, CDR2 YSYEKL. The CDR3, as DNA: TGCGCCAGCAGCCATGGACAATACGGCTACGAGCAGTACTTC. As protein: CASSHGQYGYEQYF.

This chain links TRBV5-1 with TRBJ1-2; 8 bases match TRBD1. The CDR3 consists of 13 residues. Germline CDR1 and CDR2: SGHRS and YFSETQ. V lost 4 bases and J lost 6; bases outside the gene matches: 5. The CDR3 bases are TGCGCCAGCAGCGCGGGACAGGAGAATGGCTACACCTTC. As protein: CASSAGQENGYTF.

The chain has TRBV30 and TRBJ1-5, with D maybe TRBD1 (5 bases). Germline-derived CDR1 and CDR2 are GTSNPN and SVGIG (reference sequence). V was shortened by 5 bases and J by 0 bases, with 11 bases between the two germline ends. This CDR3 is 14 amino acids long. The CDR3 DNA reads TGTGCCTGGTCAGGGATCAATAGCAATCAGCCCCAGCATTTT. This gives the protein CAWSGINSNQPQHF.

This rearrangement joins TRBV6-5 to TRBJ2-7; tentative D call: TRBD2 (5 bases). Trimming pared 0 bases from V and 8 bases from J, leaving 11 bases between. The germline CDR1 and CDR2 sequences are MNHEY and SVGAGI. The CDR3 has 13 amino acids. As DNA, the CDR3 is TGTGCCAGCAGTTACTCGGAGAGGGTTCAGCAGTACTTC. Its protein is CASSYSERVQQYF.

For the CDR3, the DNA is TGTGCCAGCAGTCGGGACACCAACAGGGAGCAGTTCTTC. This codes for CASSRDTNREQFF. The chain recombines TRBV2 with TRBJ2-1; perhaps TRBD1 as D (6 bases). Per the germline V gene, CDR1 is SNHLY and CDR2 is FYNNEI. The CDR3 consists of 13 residues. V was cut by 5 bases and J by 10 bases, with 15 bases left in between.

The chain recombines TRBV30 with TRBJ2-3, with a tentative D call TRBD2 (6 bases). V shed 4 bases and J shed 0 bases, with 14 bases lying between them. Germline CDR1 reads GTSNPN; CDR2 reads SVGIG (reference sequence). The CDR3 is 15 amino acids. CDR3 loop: CAWTLRGTSTDTQYF. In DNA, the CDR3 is TGTGCCTGGACGTTGCGGGGCACTAGCACAGATACGCAGTATTTT.

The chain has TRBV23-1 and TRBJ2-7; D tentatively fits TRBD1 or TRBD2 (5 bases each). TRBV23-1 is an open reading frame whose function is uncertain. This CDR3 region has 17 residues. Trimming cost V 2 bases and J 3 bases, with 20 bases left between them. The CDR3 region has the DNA TGCGCCAGCAGTCAAGGGGGAAAACGGTTTGAGGGCTACGAGCAGTACTTC. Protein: CASSQGGKRFEGYEQYF.

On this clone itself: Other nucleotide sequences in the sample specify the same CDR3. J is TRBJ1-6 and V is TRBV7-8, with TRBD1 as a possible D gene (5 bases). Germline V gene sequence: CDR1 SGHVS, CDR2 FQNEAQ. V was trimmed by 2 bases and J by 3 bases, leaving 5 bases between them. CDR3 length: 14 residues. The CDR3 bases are TGTGCCAGCAGCTTAACAGGCTATAATTCACCCCTCCACTTT. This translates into CASSLTGYNSPLHF. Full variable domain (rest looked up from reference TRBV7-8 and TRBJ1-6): GAGVSQSPRYKVAKRGQDVALRCDPISGHVSLFWYQQALGQGPEFLTYFQNEAQLDKSGLPSDRFFAERPEGSVSTLKIQRTQQEDSAVYLCASSLTGYNSPLHFGNGTRLTVT.

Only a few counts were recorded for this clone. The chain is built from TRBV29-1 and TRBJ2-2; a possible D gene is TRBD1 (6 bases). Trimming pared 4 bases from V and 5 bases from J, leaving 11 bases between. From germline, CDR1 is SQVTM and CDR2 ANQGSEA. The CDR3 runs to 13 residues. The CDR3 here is CSVGQVVTGELFF. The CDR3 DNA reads TGCAGCGTTGGACAGGTGGTAACCGGGGAGCTGTTTTTT.

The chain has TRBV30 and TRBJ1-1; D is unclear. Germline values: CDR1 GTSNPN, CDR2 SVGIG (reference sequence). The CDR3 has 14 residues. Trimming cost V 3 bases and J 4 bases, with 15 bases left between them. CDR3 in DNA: TGTGCCTGGAGCGCCCTTATTCGGGGCACTGAAGCTTTCTTT. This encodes CAWSALIRGTEAFF.

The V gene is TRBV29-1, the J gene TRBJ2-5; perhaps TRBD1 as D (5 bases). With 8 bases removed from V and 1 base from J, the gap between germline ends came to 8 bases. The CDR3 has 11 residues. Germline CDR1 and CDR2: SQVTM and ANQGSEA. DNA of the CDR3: TGCAGCACCGACAGCCAAGAGACCCAGTACTTC. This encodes CSTDSQETQYF. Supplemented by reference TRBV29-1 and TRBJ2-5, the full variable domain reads SAVISQKPSRDICQRGTSLTIQCQVDSQVTMMFWYRQQPGQSLTLIATANQGSEATYESGFVIDKFPISRPNLTFSTLTVSNMSPEDSSIYLCSTDSQETQYFGPGTRLLVL.

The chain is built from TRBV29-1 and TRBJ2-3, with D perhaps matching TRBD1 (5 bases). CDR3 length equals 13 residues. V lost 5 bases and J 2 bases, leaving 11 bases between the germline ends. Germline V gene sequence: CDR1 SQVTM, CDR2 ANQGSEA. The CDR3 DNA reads TGCAGCGTTTGGGCAGGGAACACAGATACGCAGTATTTT. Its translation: CSVWAGNTDTQYF.

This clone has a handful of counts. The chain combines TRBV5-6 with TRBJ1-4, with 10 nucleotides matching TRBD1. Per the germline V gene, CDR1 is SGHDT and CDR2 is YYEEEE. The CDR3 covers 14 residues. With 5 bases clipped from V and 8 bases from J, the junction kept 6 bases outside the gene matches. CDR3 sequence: CASSMTGGAEKLFF. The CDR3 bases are TGTGCCAGCAGTATGACAGGGGGCGCAGAAAAACTGTTTTTT. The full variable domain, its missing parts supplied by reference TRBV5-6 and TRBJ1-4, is DAGVTQSPTHLIKTRGQQVTLRCSPKSGHDTVSWYQQALGQGPQFIFQYYEEEERQRGNFPDRFSGHQFPNYSSELNVNALLLGDSALYLCASSMTGGAEKLFFGSGTQLSVL.

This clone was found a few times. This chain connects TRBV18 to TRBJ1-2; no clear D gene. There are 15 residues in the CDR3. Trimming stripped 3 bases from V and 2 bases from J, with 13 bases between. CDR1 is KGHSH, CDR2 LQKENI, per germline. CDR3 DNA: TGTGCCAGCTCACCGGATCGGCAGGAGAACTATGGCTACACCTTC. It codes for CASSPDRQENYGYTF.

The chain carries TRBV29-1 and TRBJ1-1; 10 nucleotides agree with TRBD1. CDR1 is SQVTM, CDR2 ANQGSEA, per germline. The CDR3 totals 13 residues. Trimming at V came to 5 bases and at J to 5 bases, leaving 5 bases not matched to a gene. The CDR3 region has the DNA TGCAGCGTTAGACAGGGGGCTCTTACTGAAGCTTTCTTT. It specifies CSVRQGALTEAFF.

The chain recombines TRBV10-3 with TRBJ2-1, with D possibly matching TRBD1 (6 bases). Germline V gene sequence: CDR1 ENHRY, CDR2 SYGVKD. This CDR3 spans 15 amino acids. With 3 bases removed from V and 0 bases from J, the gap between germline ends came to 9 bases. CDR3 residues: CAISEDRLSYNEQFF. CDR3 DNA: TGTGCCATCAGTGAAGACAGGCTCTCCTACAATGAGCAGTTCTTC.

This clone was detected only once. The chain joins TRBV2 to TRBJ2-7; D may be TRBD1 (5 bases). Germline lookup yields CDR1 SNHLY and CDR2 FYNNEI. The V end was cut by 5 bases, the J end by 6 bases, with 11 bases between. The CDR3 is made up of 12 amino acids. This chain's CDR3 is CASSLVQVEQYF. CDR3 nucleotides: TGTGCCAGCAGTCTGGTACAGGTCGAGCAGTACTTC.

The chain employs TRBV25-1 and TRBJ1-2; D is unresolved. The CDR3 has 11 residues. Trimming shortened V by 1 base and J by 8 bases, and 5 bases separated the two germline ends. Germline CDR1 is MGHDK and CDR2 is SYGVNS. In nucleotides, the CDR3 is TGTGCCAGCAGTGAATCGACGGGCTACACCTTC. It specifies CASSESTGYTF.

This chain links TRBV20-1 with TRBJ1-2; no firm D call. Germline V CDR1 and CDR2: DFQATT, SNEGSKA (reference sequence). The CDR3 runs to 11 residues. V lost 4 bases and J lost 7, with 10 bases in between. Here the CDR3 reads CSAKSASGYTF. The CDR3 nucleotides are TGCAGTGCTAAGTCAGCCTCTGGCTACACCTTC.

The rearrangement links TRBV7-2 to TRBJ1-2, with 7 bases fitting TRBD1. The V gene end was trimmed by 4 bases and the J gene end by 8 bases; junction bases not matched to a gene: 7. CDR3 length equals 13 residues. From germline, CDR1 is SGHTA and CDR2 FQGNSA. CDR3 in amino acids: CASSSSDRRGYTF. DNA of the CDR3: TGTGCCAGCAGCTCATCGGACAGGAGGGGCTACACCTTC.

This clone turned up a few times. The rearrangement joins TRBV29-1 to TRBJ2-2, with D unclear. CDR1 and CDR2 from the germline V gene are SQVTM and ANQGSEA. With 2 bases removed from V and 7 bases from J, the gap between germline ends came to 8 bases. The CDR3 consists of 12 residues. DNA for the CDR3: TGCAGCGTTGAAAGGCGGAGCGGGGAGCTGTTTTTT. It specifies CSVERRSGELFF.

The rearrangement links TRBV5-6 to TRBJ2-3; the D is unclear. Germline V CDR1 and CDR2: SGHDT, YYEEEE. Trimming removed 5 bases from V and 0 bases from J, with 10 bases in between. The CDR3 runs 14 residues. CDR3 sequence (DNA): TGTGCCAGCAGTAATAGGAAGAGCACAGATACGCAGTATTTT. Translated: CASSNRKSTDTQYF.